This T cell receptor (beta chain) came from a study of regulatory and conventional T cells in RAG deficiency. Study-wide results and limits: Control T-cell subsets had markedly higher Shannon entropy and lower Simpson indices than RAG-deficient patients. Shorter CDR3s in all patient subsets; >75% Treg-Tconv overlap in Omenn.

As to this clone: What it recognizes is unknown.

J lost 2 bases, V lost 4 bases, and 6 bases had no gene match. CDR1 SGHRS and CDR2 YFSETQ come from the germline V gene. The CDR3 has 16 amino acids. Conventional CD4+ T cells were sorted from blood as CD25-low CD127-high cells. This table comes from immunoSEQ multiplex PCR, and its TCRdb copy is limited to in-frame clones, with some not included. The sample lists approximately 28,000 clones, roughly 96% occurring once. A further study also used this sample, focusing on regulatory T cells. That work contributes: Primers: 52 TRBV forward and 13 TRBJ reverse. Patient repertoires had restricted TRB V-J pairs and skewed V and J usage, most in Tregs.

This TCR came from a human donor in good health. Sequencing used CD25- CD4+ T cells sorted from blood. V is TRBV5-1 and J is TRBJ2-6; 7 bases agree with TRBD1. The CDR3 coding sequence is TGCGCCAGCAGCCTAGTTACAGGGGCTGGGGCCAACGTCCTGACTTTC. Translated: CASSLVTGAGANVLTF.